The 21 T cell receptor beta chains reported below all come from one sample, sequenced in a study of cytomegalovirus exposure and HLA in healthy donors. Primers included in the PCR were 60 Vbeta and 13 Jbeta primers. Libraries were prepared by immunoSEQ multiplex PCR; TCRdb keeps only in-frame clonotypes and omits some of them. The table records over 85,000 clones, around 77% of them present only once. The sample comprised PBMCs. These receptors all come from a female donor in good health and CMV-seronegative.

This sequence joins TRBV15 and TRBJ1-5; TRBD1 matches at 7 bases. The CDR3 is 17 amino acids. Germline trimming cut 1 base from V and 0 bases from J; bases unmatched to any gene: 6. Germline lookup yields CDR1 LNHNV and CDR2 YYDKDF (reference sequence). As DNA, the CDR3 is TGTGCCACCAGCAGAGCACGGACAGGAGTTAGCAATCAGCCCCAGCATTTT. Amino acid sequence: CATSRARTGVSNQPQHF.

The chain recombines TRBV2 with TRBJ2-1, with 10 bases identical to TRBD1. Germline CDR1 SNHLY, CDR2 FYNNEI. Unmatched junction bases numbered 5, after V lost 8 bases and J lost 7 bases. The CDR3 runs to 13 residues. CDR3 region: CASGTGERNEQFF. The CDR3 bases are TGTGCCAGCGGGACAGGGGAAAGGAATGAGCAGTTCTTC.

CDR3 sequence reads: CASSVGAGDNEQFF. The CDR3 region has the DNA TGTGCCAGCAGCGTAGGAGCGGGGGACAATGAGCAGTTCTTC. This chain connects TRBV9 to TRBJ2-1; 8 positions match TRBD2. Germline CDR1 is SGDLS and CDR2 is YYNGEE. The ends lost 0 bases at V and 5 bases at J; junction bases unmatched: 1. CDR3 length: 14 residues.

The V call is TRBV5-1, the J call TRBJ1-2; D is possibly TRBD1 (5 bases). This CDR3 spans 15 amino acids. Per the germline V gene, CDR1 is SGHRS and CDR2 is YFSETQ. With 2 bases removed from V and 6 bases from J, the gap between germline ends came to 17 bases. The CDR3: CASSLIGPGIDGYTF. CDR3 coding DNA: TGCGCCAGCAGCTTAATTGGACCAGGGATCGATGGCTACACCTTC.

The rearrangement joins TRBV5-4 to TRBJ2-1; no clear D gene. The germline CDR1 and CDR2 sequences are SGHNT and YYREEE (reference sequence). The CDR3 covers 12 residues. Trimming left V 2 bases short and J 4 bases short, with 4 bases between. DNA of the CDR3: TGTGCCAGCAGCTTACAGTACAATGAGCAGTTCTTC. Its translation is CASSLQYNEQFF. Complete variable domain (other parts from reference TRBV5-4 and TRBJ2-1): ETGVTQSPTHLIKTRGQQVTLRCSSQSGHNTVSWYQQALGQGPQFIFQYYREEENGRGNFPPRFSGLQFPNYSSELNVNALELDDSALYLCASSLQYNEQFFGPGTRLTVL.

The chain is built from TRBV7-9 and TRBJ1-1; 8 bases agree with TRBD1. The CDR3 covers 14 residues. Looked up from germline, CDR1 is SEHNR and CDR2 is FQNEAQ (reference sequence). With 5 bases clipped from V and 7 bases from J, the junction kept 9 bases outside the gene matches. The CDR3: CASSPRTGSVEAFF. Written as DNA, the CDR3 is TGTGCCAGCAGCCCCCGGACAGGGTCCGTTGAAGCTTTCTTT.

The chain uses TRBV30 and TRBJ2-7; D unresolved. There are 14 residues in the CDR3. Trimming pared 0 bases from V and 2 bases from J, leaving 11 bases between. Germline V gene lookup returns CDR1 GTSNPN and CDR2 SVGIG (reference sequence). The CDR3 region is CAWSVYEPPYEQYF. Written as DNA, the CDR3 is TGTGCCTGGAGTGTTTATGAGCCCCCCTACGAGCAGTACTTC.

V usage is TRBV28 and J usage is TRBJ2-2; maybe TRBD2 (5 bases). The germline CDR1 and CDR2 sequences are MDHEN and SYDVKM. V lost 6 bases and J lost 3, with 20 bases in between. The CDR3 sequence is 17 residues long. In nucleotides, the CDR3 is TGTGCCAGCAGGAGCCCTTTAGCGACTCCTCACACCGGGGAGCTGTTTTTT. This sequence encodes CASRSPLATPHTGELFF. The entire variable domain, with the rest obtained from reference TRBV28 and TRBJ2-2, is as follows: DVKVTQSSRYLVKRTGEKVFLECVQDMDHENMFWYRQDPGLGLRLIYFSYDVKMKEKGDIPEGYSVSREKKERFSLILESASTNQTSMYLCASRSPLATPHTGELFFGEGSRLTVL.

The chain uses TRBV7-9 and TRBJ2-1; D is possibly TRBD2 (6 bases). The CDR3 extends over 14 amino acids. Trimming shortened V by 5 bases and J by 7 bases, and 15 bases separated the two germline ends. Germline V gene data show CDR1 as SEHNR and CDR2 as FQNEAQ (reference sequence). The CDR3: CASSPDSRGNEQFF. The CDR3 region has the DNA TGTGCCAGCAGCCCGGACTCCCGGGGGAATGAGCAGTTCTTC.

This clone has only one observation. Sequence at one end of the junction differs from germline and may be a read error. This rearrangement joins TRBV7-9 to TRBJ1-5; the match to TRBD1 covers 8 bases. Germline CDR1 reads SEHNR; CDR2 reads FQNEAQ (reference sequence). The CDR3 consists of 15 residues. The CDR3 region has the DNA TGTTCCAGCAGCTCGACAGGGGATGGCAATCAGCCCCAGCATTTT. Its translation is CSSSSTGDGNQPQHF. Combining the CDR3 with reference TRBV7-9 and TRBJ1-5 gives the whole variable domain DTGVSQNPRHKITKRGQNVTFRCDPISEHNRLYWYRQTLGQGPEFLTYFQNEAQLEKSRLLSDRFSAERPKGSFSTLEIQRTEQGDSAMYLCSSSSTGDGNQPQHFGDGTRLSIL.

This clone was seen a few times. The V gene is TRBV4-2, the J gene TRBJ2-1; a possible D gene is TRBD2 (7 bases). CDR1 LGHNA and CDR2 YNFKEQ come from the germline V gene. Deletions cut 1 base from V and 8 bases from J, with 21 bases between. This CDR3 comprises 17 residues. CDR3 sequence (DNA): TGTGCCAGCAGCCAAGTCGGCGGGGGCCCCGCTGGGGATGAGCAGTTCTTC. Translating it yields CASSQVGGGPAGDEQFF.

The chain combines TRBV5-1 with TRBJ2-3; TRBD1 agrees at 7 bases. After removal of 1 base from V and 0 bases from J, the junction contained 8 bases not matched to a gene. Germline CDR1 reads SGHRS; CDR2 reads YFSETQ. The CDR3 is 17 residues long. The CDR3: CASSLYRGNPSTDTQYF. CDR3 in DNA: TGCGCCAGCAGCTTGTACAGGGGTAACCCTAGCACAGATACGCAGTATTTT.

Worth noting for this clone: Other DNA sequences from this sample encode an identical CDR3 as well. V is TRBV4-1 and J is TRBJ1-1; possibly TRBD1 for D (5 bases). The CDR3 runs to 17 residues. The germline CDR1 and CDR2 sequences are MGHRA and YSYEKL. V shed 4 bases and J shed 4 bases, with 22 bases lying between them. The DNA for the CDR3 is TGCGCCAGCAGCCCCGAGCCGGGGGAGGGAGGGAGCACTGAAGCTTTCTTT. Translation: CASSPEPGEGGSTEAFF.

The rearrangement uses TRBV29-1 and TRBJ2-1; D not certain. Germline-derived CDR1 and CDR2 are SQVTM and ANQGSEA. The ends were cut back, 6 bases at V and 4 bases at J, with 4 bases in the middle. The CDR3 extends over 10 amino acids. The CDR3 sequence is CSVQYNEQFF. The CDR3 DNA is TGCAGCGTCCAATACAATGAGCAGTTCTTC.

This chain joins TRBV5-1 and TRBJ2-2; possibly TRBD2 for D (7 bases). Germline loops: CDR1 SGHRS, CDR2 YFSETQ. Trimming took 6 bases from V and 6 from J, leaving 18 bases between them. This CDR3 is 15 amino acids long. The CDR3, as DNA: TGCGCCAGCAACCCCGAGGGGGGGCCCCCCGGGGAGCTGTTTTTT. Translating it yields CASNPEGGPPGELFF.

The chain recombines TRBV27 with TRBJ1-1; 7 bases are shared with TRBD1. V trimming: 5 bases; J trimming: 4 bases; junction bases outside the gene matches: 7. The germline CDR1 and CDR2 sequences are MNHEY and SMNVEV (reference sequence). The CDR3 consists of 14 residues. CDR3 DNA sequence: TGTGCCAGCAGTAACGACAGGGTCGGCACTGAAGCTTTCTTT. This sequence encodes CASSNDRVGTEAFF.

This chain connects TRBV7-9 to TRBJ2-3, with 7 bases fitting TRBD1. The CDR3 runs 14 residues. Germline V gene sequence: CDR1 SEHNR, CDR2 FQNEAQ (reference sequence). The trim removed 2 bases at V and 4 bases at J, leaving 3 bases unmatched. The CDR3 sequence is CASSLRQGPDTQYF. The DNA for the CDR3 is TGTGCCAGCAGCTTACGACAGGGACCAGATACGCAGTATTTT.

V usage is TRBV5-1 and J usage is TRBJ2-3; TRBD1 aligns across 11 bases. The V gene's germline CDR1 is SGHRS and CDR2 YFSETQ. J gave up 6 bases and V 4 bases, and 7 bases lay outside the gene matches. The CDR3 spans 15 residues. In DNA form, the CDR3 reads TGCGCCAGCAGCCCTATAGGACAGGGGGCGGATACGCAGTATTTT. Translation gives CASSPIGQGADTQYF.

The V and J genes are TRBV7-3 and TRBJ1-6; no clear D. The ends were cut back, 3 bases at V and 9 bases at J, with 12 bases in the middle. Germline V gene lookup returns CDR1 SGHTA and CDR2 FQGTGA. This CDR3 spans 14 amino acids. The CDR3 region has the DNA TGTGCCAGCAGCTTGAGGTCGAGCGGTTCACCCCTCCACTTT. Amino acids: CASSLRSSGSPLHF. The whole variable domain, remainder taken from reference TRBV7-3 and TRBJ1-6, is GAGVSQTPSNKVTEKGKYVELRCDPISGHTALYWYRQSLGQGPEFLIYFQGTGAADDSGLPNDRFFAVRPEGSVSTLKIQRTERGDSAVYLCASSLRSSGSPLHFGNGTRLTVT.

This chain connects TRBV6-5 to TRBJ1-6, with D possibly TRBD1 on 6 matching bases. V was cut by 10 bases and J by 7 bases, with 14 bases left in between. CDR3 size: 13 residues. Looked up from germline, CDR1 is MNHEY and CDR2 is SVGAGI. DNA for the CDR3: TGTGCCACCACAGGGCTCGGGAATTCACCCCTCCACTTT. The encoded protein is CATTGLGNSPLHF.

This clone has more than one count but fewer than ten. This sequence joins TRBV5-6 and TRBJ2-1, with 7 bases that match TRBD1. V dropped 6 bases and J dropped 1; count of bases not matched to a gene: 4. Germline CDR1 reads SGHDT; CDR2 reads YYEEEE. The CDR3 covers 14 residues. CDR3 loop: CASIQQGSYNEQFF. CDR3 bases: TGTGCCAGCATCCAACAGGGGTCCTACAATGAGCAGTTCTTC.